This TCR beta chain was obtained from a study of T cell responses to AZD1222 COVID-19 vaccine. General study results and limits: Recipients of AZD1222 seropositive at baseline numbered only 6 or 7.

V shed 3 bases and J shed 4 bases, with 10 bases lying between them. The germline V gene has CDR1 SGHAT and CDR2 FQNNGV. This CDR3 has 14 residues. Repertoires were generated with immunoSEQ multiplex PCR, while TCRdb's copy carries only in-frame clones and drops some. The sample consists of fewer than 120,000 clones, about four fifths of them appearing once. In regard to this clone: Its target is not known.

Sequences were derived from peripheral blood, sampled on day 0 of AZD1222 vaccination. The V and J genes are TRBV11-2 and TRBJ1-5; maybe TRBD1 (5 bases). The TCR was taken from an adult in good health. The CDR3, as DNA: TGTGCCAGCAGCTTCCGGGACCGTAATCAGCCCCAGCATTTT. Translated, it gives CASSFRDRNQPQHF.